Following are 32 T cell receptor beta chains from one sample sequenced in a study of OX40 agonist ivuxolimab in advanced cancers. The table came from immunoSEQ multiplex PCR; TCRdb's copy has only in-frame clones and leaves some out. Of 50,000 to 65,000 clones listed, 75% to 90% are singletons. Sequences were derived from CD4+ or CD8+ T cells sorted from blood, sampled in a trial of the OX40 agonist ivuxolimab. These receptors originate from an adult with an advanced solid tumor such as melanoma, head and neck, liver or kidney cancer.

The rearrangement links TRBV29-1 to TRBJ2-4, with D possibly matching TRBD2 (5 bases). Trimming cost V 0 bases and J 1 base, with 28 bases left between them. Germline CDR1 is SQVTM and CDR2 is ANQGSEA. The CDR3 is 21 residues long. The CDR3 loop is CSVEDGVMGSRNPLAKNIQYF. CDR3 coding DNA: TGCAGCGTTGAAGACGGAGTCATGGGGAGTAGGAACCCGTTGGCCAAAAACATTCAGTACTTC. Full variable domain (outside the CDR3, taken from reference TRBV29-1 and TRBJ2-4): SAVISQKPSRDICQRGTSLTIQCQVDSQVTMMFWYRQQPGQSLTLIATANQGSEATYESGFVIDKFPISRPNLTFSTLTVSNMSPEDSSIYLCSVEDGVMGSRNPLAKNIQYFGAGTRLSVL.

The CDR3 region has the DNA TGTGCCAGCAGCGTAGCTATTGAGACTAGCATTAAGTACAATGAGCAGTTCTTC. As protein: CASSVAIETSIKYNEQFF. V usage is TRBV9 and J usage is TRBJ2-1, with 7 bases matching TRBD2. The ends lost 0 bases at V and 4 bases at J; junction bases unmatched: 13. The CDR3 contains 18 residues. Per germline, CDR1 SGDLS and CDR2 YYNGEE.

This sequence joins TRBV5-6 and TRBJ2-5; no definite D call. V was clipped by 1 base and J by 4 bases, with 2 bases between them. CDR3 length: 11 amino acids. Germline V gene data show CDR1 as SGHDT and CDR2 as YYEEEE. The CDR3 spells CASSLRETQYF. CDR3 in DNA: TGTGCCAGCAGCTTGCGAGAGACCCAGTACTTC.

CDR3 DNA sequence: TGCGCCAGCAGCTTCGCGGATGGGAGCACAGATACGCAGTATTTT. This encodes CASSFADGSTDTQYF. The chain uses TRBV5-1 and TRBJ2-3, with D unresolved. The CDR3 contains 15 residues. The V end lost 2 bases, the J end lost 0 bases, and 10 bases lay between the germline ends. Germline CDR1 SGHRS, CDR2 YFSETQ.

For this clone: This specimen includes other DNA sequences encoding the same CDR3. The chain employs TRBV11-3 and TRBJ2-2; D may be TRBD2 (5 bases). CDR1 and CDR2 (germline): SGHNT, YENEEA. This CDR3 has 14 residues. Trimming shortened V by 4 bases and J by 7 bases, and 13 bases separated the two germline ends. CDR3: CASSSRTSGGELFF. The CDR3 DNA reads TGTGCCAGCAGCTCCCGGACCAGCGGCGGGGAGCTGTTTTTT. Drawing the rest from reference TRBV11-3 and TRBJ2-2, the complete variable domain is EAGVVQSPRYKIIEKKQPVAFWCNPISGHNTLYWYLQNLGQGPELLIRYENEEAVDDSQLPKDRFSAERLKGVDSTLKIQPAELGDSAVYLCASSSRTSGGELFFGEGSRLTVL.

V is TRBV19 and J is TRBJ2-5, with D possibly matching TRBD1 (5 bases). The CDR3 covers 12 residues. Germline CDR1 LNHDA, CDR2 SQIVND (reference sequence). Trimming stripped 4 bases from V and 2 bases from J, with 5 bases between. The CDR3: CASSRQQETQYF. The CDR3 nucleotides are TGTGCCAGTAGTAGACAGCAAGAGACCCAGTACTTC.

The J gene is TRBJ2-5, the V gene TRBV6-5; 9 bases align to TRBD1. This CDR3 contains 14 residues. After removal of 2 bases from V and 5 bases from J, the junction contained 3 bases not matched to a gene. Looked up from germline, CDR1 is MNHEY and CDR2 is SVGAGI. This chain's CDR3 is CASSYGDRVETQYF. In DNA, the CDR3 is TGTGCCAGCAGTTACGGGGACAGGGTTGAGACCCAGTACTTC.

The gene calls are TRBV11-3 and TRBJ1-1; D ambiguous. The CDR3 extends over 14 amino acids. V lost 0 bases and J lost 5, with 10 bases in between. CDR1 and CDR2 from the germline V gene are SGHNT and YENEEA. The CDR3 DNA reads as TGTGCCAGCAGCTTAGATAGTACGTTTACTGAAGCTTTCTTT. Amino acids: CASSLDSTFTEAFF.

This chain uses TRBV29-1 with TRBJ1-1; 7 bases agree with TRBD1. V trimming: 4 bases; J trimming: 1 base; junction bases outside the gene matches: 6. CDR3 length: 14 residues. The germline CDR1 and CDR2 sequences are SQVTM and ANQGSEA. Written as DNA, the CDR3 is TGCAGCGTTGCTCGACAGGGAAAGAACACTGAAGCTTTCTTT. This codes for CSVARQGKNTEAFF. Looking up the rest from reference TRBV29-1 and TRBJ1-1 gives the full variable domain: SAVISQKPSRDICQRGTSLTIQCQVDSQVTMMFWYRQQPGQSLTLIATANQGSEATYESGFVIDKFPISRPNLTFSTLTVSNMSPEDSSIYLCSVARQGKNTEAFFGQGTRLTVV.

The chain uses TRBV7-9 and TRBJ2-7; no reliable D call. Trimming left V 5 bases short and J 5 bases short, with 1 base between. Germline V CDR1 and CDR2: SEHNR, FQNEAQ (reference sequence). The CDR3 consists of 9 residues. CDR3 bases: TGTGCCAGCAGCGACGAGCAGTACTTC. It is translated as CASSDEQYF. Supplemented by reference TRBV7-9 and TRBJ2-7, the full variable domain reads DTGVSQNPRHKITKRGQNVTFRCDPISEHNRLYWYRQTLGQGPEFLTYFQNEAQLEKSRLLSDRFSAERPKGSFSTLEIQRTEQGDSAMYLCASSDEQYFGPGTRLTVT.

The V call is TRBV5-8, the J call TRBJ1-2; weak D call: TRBD1 (5 bases). The germline V gene has CDR1 SGHTS and CDR2 YDEGEE. V lost 4 bases to trimming and J lost 7 bases, with 14 bases between them. This CDR3 region has 13 residues. This CDR3 reads CASSPWDGSGYTF. CDR3 DNA sequence: TGTGCCAGCAGCCCATGGGACGGATCTGGCTACACCTTC.

The chain has TRBV25-1 and TRBJ2-7; 11 bases are shared with TRBD2. CDR1 MGHDK and CDR2 SYGVNS come from the germline V gene. This CDR3 comprises 16 residues. V was clipped by 7 bases and J by 5 bases; unmatched bases: 13. The CDR3 loop reads CASTQGSSGRIDEQYF. The CDR3 nucleotides read TGTGCCAGCACCCAAGGGTCTAGCGGGAGGATCGACGAGCAGTACTTC.

The genes are TRBV5-1 and TRBJ1-2, with 8 positions matching TRBD1. The V and J ends lost 1 base and 5 bases, in that order; junction bases with no gene match: 4. Germline CDR1 reads SGHRS; CDR2 reads YFSETQ. The CDR3 totals 14 residues. This chain's CDR3 is CASSLPGTGYGYTF. CDR3 coding DNA: TGCGCCAGCAGCTTGCCCGGGACAGGTTATGGCTACACCTTC.

The chain recombines TRBV27 with TRBJ2-3; D tentatively fits TRBD1 or TRBD2 (7 bases each). The CDR3 loop spans 13 amino acids. The V gene lost 3 bases and the J gene lost 13 bases, with 17 bases spanning the gap. The germline gives CDR1 MNHEY, CDR2 SMNVEV (reference sequence). The CDR3 region is CASSFGAGDREYF. CDR3 coding DNA: TGTGCCAGCAGTTTCGGCGCGGGAGACAGGGAGTATTTT.

V gene TRBV5-1 combines with J gene TRBJ2-6; possible D gene TRBD2, 6 bases. V lost 4 bases and J 7 bases, leaving 15 bases between the germline ends. Germline CDR1 and CDR2: SGHRS and YFSETQ. The CDR3 spans 15 residues. CDR3 bases: TGCGCCAGCAGCCCCCAGGTCGGGGGAGCCAACGTCCTGACTTTC. The encoded protein is CASSPQVGGANVLTF. The full variable domain, rest sourced from reference TRBV5-1 and TRBJ2-6, is KAGVTQTPRYLIKTRGQQVTLSCSPISGHRSVSWYQQTPGQGLQFLFEYFSETQRNKGNFPGRFSGRQFSNSRSEMNVSTLELGDSALYLCASSPQVGGANVLTFGAGSRLTVL.

V gene TRBV6-6 combines with J gene TRBJ1-4; 10 bases are a match to TRBD1. CDR1 MNHNY and CDR2 SVGAGI come from the germline V gene (reference sequence). V was clipped by 8 bases and J by 8 bases; unmatched bases: 11. The CDR3 consists of 15 residues. The CDR3 here is CASHVRDRGEEKLFF. The CDR3 coding sequence is TGTGCCAGCCACGTCCGGGACAGGGGAGAAGAAAAACTGTTTTTT.

The chain employs TRBV5-6 and TRBJ1-2; unclear D gene. The CDR3 totals 16 residues. Trimming shortened V by 0 bases and J by 8 bases, and 20 bases separated the two germline ends. Germline CDR1 and CDR2: SGHDT and YYEEEE. This CDR3 is CASSLEFLSRGRGYTF. Here the CDR3 DNA reads TGTGCCAGCAGCTTGGAATTCCTCAGCCGGGGAAGGGGCTACACCTTC.

V is TRBV7-9 and J is TRBJ1-3; D may be TRBD1 (5 bases). The CDR3 consists of 12 residues. The germline V and J ends were trimmed by 3 bases and 11 bases, with 11 bases remaining between them. Germline V gives CDR1 SEHNR, CDR2 FQNEAQ (reference sequence). In DNA form, the CDR3 reads TGTGCCAGCAGCTTGACCCGCAGGGCCATATATTTT. This encodes CASSLTRRAIYF.

The chain carries TRBV7-3 and TRBJ2-3; TRBD2 is a possible D gene (6 bases). The CDR3 consists of 15 residues. Germline assignment: CDR1 SGHTA and CDR2 FQGTGA. The V end lost 1 base, the J end lost 0 bases, and 8 bases lay between the germline ends. The CDR3 loop reads CASSLIGGSTDTQYF. The CDR3 DNA is TGTGCCAGCAGCTTAATTGGGGGGAGCACAGATACGCAGTATTTT.

The gene calls are TRBV5-1 and TRBJ2-1; perhaps TRBD2 as D (6 bases). Per the germline V gene, CDR1 is SGHRS and CDR2 is YFSETQ. Trimming stripped 5 bases from V and 0 bases from J, with 12 bases between. The CDR3 has 15 residues. The CDR3 protein is CASSGGGSSYNEQFF. CDR3 DNA: TGCGCCAGCAGTGGAGGAGGGAGCTCCTACAATGAGCAGTTCTTC.

This clone appeared once. The chain has TRBV6-5 and TRBJ2-7; 7 bases fit TRBD1. CDR1 and CDR2 (germline): MNHEY, SVGAGI. The V gene end was trimmed by 6 bases and the J gene end by 2 bases; junction bases not matched to a gene: 1. CDR3 size: 12 residues. CDR3 DNA: TGTGCCAGCAGGACAGGGACCTACGAGCAGTACTTC. Its protein product is CASRTGTYEQYF.

This chain joins TRBV11-3 and TRBJ2-3; TRBD1 matches 12 bases. This CDR3 region has 16 residues. After removal of 4 bases from V and 4 bases from J, the junction contained 6 bases not matched to a gene. Germline assignment: CDR1 SGHNT and CDR2 YENEEA. The CDR3 DNA reads TGTGCCAGCAGCTCGGGACAGGGGGCGCGGGCAGATACGCAGTATTTT. This codes for CASSSGQGARADTQYF.

Notes on this clone: Other DNA sequences of this sample code for an identical CDR3. V is TRBV5-1 and J is TRBJ2-3; D gene unclear. Trimming cost V 0 bases and J 2 bases, with 4 bases left between them. CDR3 length: 13 amino acids. Germline CDR1 SGHRS, CDR2 YFSETQ. This CDR3 reads CASSLVPTDTQYF. The CDR3 DNA sequence: TGCGCCAGCAGCTTGGTTCCCACAGATACGCAGTATTTT.

The J gene is TRBJ2-4, the V gene TRBV15; possibly TRBD2 for D (6 bases). The germline V and J ends were trimmed by 1 base and 1 base, with 14 bases remaining between them. CDR3 length: 17 amino acids. Per the germline V gene, CDR1 is LNHNV and CDR2 is YYDKDF (reference sequence). The CDR3 DNA follows: TGTGCCACCAGCAGAGTGAGGAGGGATTCGGCCAAAAACATTCAGTACTTC. Protein sequence: CATSRVRRDSAKNIQYF.

This rearrangement joins TRBV5-1 to TRBJ1-4; no firm D call. The CDR3 covers 17 residues. Germline V gene data show CDR1 as SGHRS and CDR2 as YFSETQ. Trimming removed 1 base at V and 0 bases at J, with 13 bases between. The DNA of the CDR3 is TGCGCCAGCAGCTTGATTGGAACAGCTGCAACTAATGAAAAACTGTTTTTT. It codes for CASSLIGTAATNEKLFF.

V gene TRBV9 combines with J gene TRBJ1-3; perhaps TRBD1 as D (6 bases). This CDR3 is built from 16 residues. The V gene's germline CDR1 is SGDLS and CDR2 YYNGEE. Trimming took off 4 bases at V and 3 bases at J, with 17 bases between the two ends. The CDR3 nucleotides read TGTGCCAGCAGCCCATTTTCAGGGGCGCTTGGAAACACCATATATTTT. Translation: CASSPFSGALGNTIYF. Full variable domain (rest looked up from reference TRBV9 and TRBJ1-3): DSGVTQTPKHLITATGQRVTLRCSPRSGDLSVYWYQQSLDQGLQFLIQYYNGEERAKGNILERFSAQQFPDLHSELNLSSLELGDSALYFCASSPFSGALGNTIYFGEGSWLTVV.

J is TRBJ2-5 and V is TRBV7-9; 10 bases are a match to TRBD2. Germline trimming cut 6 bases from V and 4 bases from J; bases unmatched to any gene: 11. In germline, CDR1 is SEHNR, CDR2 FQNEAQ (reference sequence). This CDR3 has 16 amino acids. CDR3: CASSQSGRALRETQYF. DNA for the CDR3: TGTGCCAGCAGTCAGAGCGGGAGGGCCCTCCGAGAGACCCAGTACTTC.

The genes are TRBV18 and TRBJ2-1; possible D gene TRBD2, 6 bases. Per the germline V gene, CDR1 is KGHSH and CDR2 is LQKENI. Trimming took 0 bases from V and 4 from J, leaving 19 bases between them. This CDR3 is 18 amino acids long. The CDR3 DNA sequence: TGTGCCAGCTCACCACCGACTAAGGCGAGCGGGCTTTACAATGAGCAGTTCTTC. Protein sequence: CASSPPTKASGLYNEQFF.

This clone was seen just once. This sequence joins TRBV5-1 and TRBJ2-7, with 9 bases that match TRBD1. This CDR3 contains 15 residues. The J segment lost 1 base and the V segment lost 2 bases, leaving 4 bases of the junction unmatched. Germline CDR1 and CDR2: SGHRS and YFSETQ. In DNA, the CDR3 is TGCGCCAGCAGCTTCGCAGACAGGGGGTCCTACGAGCAGTACTTC. This sequence encodes CASSFADRGSYEQYF.

The chain links TRBV21-1 to TRBJ1-1; the table's D call, TRBD1, was not checked against the DNA. TRBV21-1 counts as a pseudogene. The CDR3 consists of 13 residues. CDR3: CASSKRQDTEAFF. Here the CDR3 DNA reads TGTGCCAGCAGCAAACGGCAGGACACTGAAGCTTTCTTT.

This chain links TRBV6-5 with TRBJ1-5; D ambiguous. CDR1 and CDR2 from the germline V gene are MNHEY and SVGAGI. Between the trimmed V and J ends, which lost 0 bases and 5 bases, there was a span of 11 bases. The CDR3 covers 15 residues. CDR3 residues: CASSYSRDWDQPQHF. The CDR3 DNA follows: TGTGCCAGCAGTTACTCTCGGGATTGGGATCAGCCCCAGCATTTT.

The rearrangement joins TRBV7-6 to TRBJ2-3, with TRBD2 as a possible D gene (7 bases). V lost 2 bases, J lost 3 bases, and 15 bases lay in between. CDR3 size: 16 residues. Looked up from germline, CDR1 is SGHVS and CDR2 is FNYEAQ. The CDR3 sequence is CASSLIGGGPTDTQYF. Written as DNA, the CDR3 is TGTGCCAGCAGCTTAATAGGGGGAGGGCCGACAGATACGCAGTATTTT.